The 21 T cell receptor beta chains below were found in one sample sequenced in a study of vaccination effects on CD4 cells after COVID-19. Data came from immunoSEQ multiplex PCR; TCRdb stores just in-frame clones and leaves some out. The sample records around 66,000 clones, 70% to 75% being singletons. At the end of 9 to 11 days of culture, CD4+ T cells were isolated. Every participant took two doses of the BNT162b2 or mRNA-1273 vaccine. Their specific antigens are unknown. Specimen: CD4+ T cells from PBMCs cultured without peptide, collected after COVID-19 vaccination. The receptors were gathered from a human donor who received a COVID-19 vaccine.

The rearrangement uses TRBV7-2 and TRBJ1-1, with D perhaps matching TRBD1 (5 bases). Trimming took 1 base from V and 11 from J, leaving 11 bases between them. This CDR3 comprises 12 residues. Germline V gene sequence: CDR1 SGHTA, CDR2 FQGNSA. The CDR3 here is CASSLDAGLAFF. The DNA for the CDR3 is TGTGCCAGCAGCTTAGACGCGGGACTTGCTTTCTTT.

This chain connects TRBV24-1 to TRBJ2-1; D may be TRBD2 (6 bases). Germline CDR1 KGHDR, CDR2 SFDVKD. Trimming shortened V by 3 bases and J by 2 bases, and 13 bases separated the two germline ends. The CDR3 runs to 16 residues. The DNA of the CDR3 is TGTGCCACCAGTGATGGCAGTCGCGGGGCCTACAATGAGCAGTTCTTC. Protein product: CATSDGSRGAYNEQFF.

The chain combines TRBV7-8 with TRBJ2-7; D might be TRBD1 or TRBD2, each matching 5 bases. The CDR3 is made up of 15 amino acids. The germline gives CDR1 SGHVS, CDR2 FQNEAQ. V lost 5 bases, J lost 2 bases, and 16 bases lay in between. For the CDR3, the DNA is TGTGCCAGCAGCCACGCACGGGACCCAACCTACGAGCAGTACGTC. As protein: CASSHARDPTYEQYV.

The chain combines TRBV11-1 with TRBJ1-1; TRBD1 is a possible D gene (5 bases). Trimming shortened V by 1 base and J by 0 bases, and 6 bases separated the two germline ends. This CDR3 spans 14 amino acids. Germline V gene data show CDR1 as SGHAT and CDR2 as FQDESV (reference sequence). The CDR3 sequence is CASSLGGLNTEAFF. CDR3 nucleotides: TGTGCCAGCAGCTTAGGGGGACTGAACACTGAAGCTTTCTTT.

The chain employs TRBV6-5 and TRBJ2-5; no reliable D call. Germline V gene lookup returns CDR1 MNHEY and CDR2 SVGAGI. The V end was cut by 0 bases, the J end by 5 bases, with 13 bases between. The CDR3 has 15 residues. The CDR3 sequence is CASSYSTTPGETQYF. In DNA, the CDR3 is TGTGCCAGCAGTTACTCTACTACCCCCGGGGAGACCCAGTACTTC.

This clone was recorded at least ten times. The V and J genes are TRBV5-1 and TRBJ1-1, with D unclear. Germline V gene lookup returns CDR1 SGHRS and CDR2 YFSETQ. CDR3 length equals 13 residues. Trimming stripped 0 bases from V and 1 base from J, with 4 bases between. As DNA, the CDR3 is TGCGCCAGCAGCTTGGCCGGGAACACTGAAGCTTTCTTT. Protein: CASSLAGNTEAFF.

V gene TRBV30 combines with J gene TRBJ1-4, with D perhaps TRBD1 (6 bases). Germline values: CDR1 GTSNPN, CDR2 SVGIG (reference sequence). This CDR3 comprises 14 residues. With 0 bases removed from V and 4 bases from J, the gap between germline ends came to 9 bases. The CDR3 protein is CAWSVRTVNEKLFF. CDR3 DNA sequence: TGTGCCTGGAGTGTCCGGACAGTTAATGAAAAACTGTTTTTT.

The chain joins TRBV19 to TRBJ2-5; either TRBD1 or TRBD2 may supply D (7 bases each). V lost 2 bases and J 5 bases, leaving 21 bases between the germline ends. Looked up from germline, CDR1 is LNHDA and CDR2 is SQIVND (reference sequence). This CDR3 contains 17 residues. The CDR3: CASSIKPSTGRVETQYF. CDR3 DNA: TGTGCCAGTAGTATAAAGCCCTCGACAGGGAGGGTGGAGACCCAGTACTTC.

V usage is TRBV10-1 and J usage is TRBJ1-2, with D maybe TRBD1 (5 bases). The CDR3 runs to 13 residues. CDR1 is WNHNN and CDR2 is SYGVQD in the germline V gene (reference sequence). V was shortened by 0 bases and J by 7 bases, with 9 bases between the two germline ends. The CDR3 DNA is TGCGCCAGCAGTGAGTCAAGGGGAGCTGGCTACACCTTC. It is translated as CASSESRGAGYTF.

The sample holds a few counts of this clone. The CDR3 region has the DNA TGTGCCAGCAGCTTAGGAGGGGCTCTGTTTTCACCCCTCCACTTT. Protein product: CASSLGGALFSPLHF. The chain has TRBV7-2 and TRBJ1-6; D possibly corresponds to TRBD1 (5 bases). This CDR3 comprises 15 residues. Deletions cut 1 base from V and 9 bases from J, with 13 bases between. Germline loops: CDR1 SGHTA, CDR2 FQGNSA. The entire variable domain, with the rest obtained from reference TRBV7-2 and TRBJ1-6, is as follows: GAGVSQSPSNKVTEKGKDVELRCDPISGHTALYWYRQSLGQGLEFLIYFQGNSAPDKSGLPSDRFSAERTGGSVSTLTIQRTQQEDSAVYLCASSLGGALFSPLHFGNGTRLTVT.

The chain uses TRBV18 and TRBJ2-5; D is uncertain. Germline V gives CDR1 KGHSH, CDR2 LQKENI. This CDR3 is built from 14 residues. V shed 3 bases and J shed 1 base, with 9 bases lying between them. The CDR3 DNA reads as TGTGCCAGCTCACCGGTGCAGAGCCAAGAGACCCAGTACTTC. Its translation is CASSPVQSQETQYF.

This clone was seen only once. The chain joins TRBV28 to TRBJ1-1; no firm D call. The V gene lost 7 bases and the J gene lost 8 bases, with 11 bases spanning the gap. The CDR3 loop spans 11 amino acids. Germline V gene data show CDR1 as MDHEN and CDR2 as SYDVKM. Here the CDR3 reads CASTWREEAFF. DNA of the CDR3: TGTGCCAGCACCTGGAGAGAGGAAGCTTTCTTT.

CDR3 amino acids: CASSQDPLRPNNEQFF. CDR3 sequence (DNA): TGCGCCAGCAGCCAAGATCCCCTCCGACCAAACAATGAGCAGTTCTTC. This chain links TRBV4-3 with TRBJ2-1, with no clear D. V shed 0 bases and J shed 5 bases, with 14 bases lying between them. The CDR3 has 16 residues. From germline, CDR1 is LGHNA and CDR2 YSLEER.

V and J are TRBV18 and TRBJ1-5; 7 bases are a match to TRBD1. This CDR3 is 13 amino acids long. Trimming cost V 6 bases and J 1 base; bases outside gene matches: 0. Germline-derived CDR1 and CDR2 are KGHSH and LQKENI. The CDR3 DNA is TGTGCCAGCTCGGGACAGAGCAATCAGCCCCAGCATTTT. Amino acids: CASSGQSNQPQHF.

The V gene is TRBV7-9, the J gene TRBJ2-3, with D possibly being TRBD1 (6 bases). CDR1 is SEHNR, CDR2 FQNEAQ, per germline (reference sequence). The CDR3 runs to 12 residues. Trimming took off 6 bases at V and 5 bases at J, with 9 bases between the two ends. The DNA of the CDR3 is TGTGCCAGCAGATCGACAGGAGATACGCAGTATTTT. Translating gives CASRSTGDTQYF. Drawing the rest from reference TRBV7-9 and TRBJ2-3, the complete variable domain is DTGVSQNPRHKITKRGQNVTFRCDPISEHNRLYWYRQTLGQGPEFLTYFQNEAQLEKSRLLSDRFSAERPKGSFSTLEIQRTEQGDSAMYLCASRSTGDTQYFGPGTRLTVL.

A single count supports this clone. This chain uses TRBV5-5 with TRBJ1-2; TRBD1 matches at 7 bases. The length of the CDR3 is 15 residues. From germline, CDR1 is SGHKS and CDR2 YYEKEE (reference sequence). Losses at the gene ends were 4 bases for V and 1 base for J; bases not matched to a gene: 7. CDR3 sequence reads: CASSPTGESNYGYTF. The CDR3 nucleotides are TGTGCCAGCAGCCCTACAGGGGAGAGTAACTATGGCTACACCTTC.

This rearrangement joins TRBV7-9 to TRBJ1-1; unclear D gene. The germline V gene encodes CDR1 SEHNR and CDR2 FQNEAQ (reference sequence). V lost 5 bases, J lost 6 bases, and 19 bases lay in between. The CDR3 covers 15 residues. The CDR3 DNA reads as TGTGCCAGCAGCCCTGGTGGGGTAGCCTACTCTGAAGCTTTCTTT. The encoded protein is CASSPGGVAYSEAFF.

The chain is built from TRBV19 and TRBJ2-3, with 9 bases fitting TRBD2. V was clipped by 6 bases and J by 0 bases; unmatched bases: 1. CDR1 and CDR2 from the germline V gene are LNHDA and SQIVND (reference sequence). The CDR3 loop spans 14 amino acids. The CDR3: CASRTSGSTDTQYF. CDR3 bases: TGTGCCAGTAGAACTAGCGGGAGCACAGATACGCAGTATTTT. Filled out from reference TRBV19 and TRBJ2-3, the complete variable domain reads DGGITQSPKYLFRKEGQNVTLSCEQNLNHDAMYWYRQDPGQGLRLIYYSQIVNDFQKGDIAEGYSVSREKKESFPLTVTSAQKNPTAFYLCASRTSGSTDTQYFGPGTRLTVL.

The V call is TRBV6-5, the J call TRBJ1-1; D uncertain. From germline, CDR1 is MNHEY and CDR2 SVGAGI. The CDR3 runs 11 residues. Trimming removed 4 bases at V and 10 bases at J, with 10 bases between. Here the CDR3 reads CASSSPRRAFF. For the CDR3, the DNA is TGTGCCAGCAGTTCCCCGAGGCGAGCTTTCTTT.

The rearrangement joins TRBV6-6 to TRBJ1-5; 7 positions agree with TRBD1. Germline V CDR1 and CDR2: MNHNY, SVGAGI (reference sequence). V shed 6 bases and J 1 base; nucleotides not matched to a gene: 6. The CDR3 loop spans 15 amino acids. CDR3 in amino acids: CASSRQGWSNQPQHF. As DNA, the CDR3 is TGTGCCAGCAGCCGACAGGGCTGGAGCAATCAGCCCCAGCATTTT.

The chain carries TRBV20-1 and TRBJ1-4; maybe TRBD1 (6 bases). V was cut by 6 bases and J by 0 bases, with 14 bases left in between. Germline CDR1 and CDR2: DFQATT and SNEGSKA (reference sequence). This CDR3 is 15 amino acids long. The CDR3 loop is CSASRQVPTNEKLFF. CDR3 nucleotides: TGCAGTGCGAGTAGACAGGTACCAACTAATGAAAAACTGTTTTTT.